This paragraph reports one T cell receptor (beta chain). The source of the sample is a study of blood T cell repertoires in COVID-19. At the level of the study: Samples representing acute and convalescent COVID-19 were sourced from the United States, Italy and Spain.

Germline V gene data show CDR1 as SNHLY and CDR2 as FYNNEI. The CDR3 consists of 13 residues. V shed 4 bases and J 4 bases; nucleotides not matched to a gene: 3. Per the authors' pipeline: Estimates of nucleated cell counts were drawn from the amplification of reference gene primers. Clones were sequenced by immunoSEQ multiplex PCR, and TCRdb holds only the in-frame ones, with some missing. V and J calls and clone size are those listed in that table; D and trimming were worked out from the DNA. The table has over 450,000 clones, roughly nine tenths seen once. This receptor was obtained from a man younger than 35 with COVID-19, enrolled during active disease. The V call is TRBV2, the J call TRBJ2-5; 7 bases agree with TRBD1. The sample consisted of peripheral blood. In DNA form, the CDR3 reads TGTGCCAGCAGTGGGGCAGGGGGAGAGACCCAGTACTTC. Amino acids: CASSGAGGETQYF.